Following are 29 T cell receptor beta chains from one sample sequenced in a study of cytomegalovirus exposure and HLA in healthy donors. PCR used 60 Vbeta primers and 13 Jbeta primers. The method was immunoSEQ multiplex PCR; TCRdb's version includes in-frame clones alone and lacks a portion of them. This sample lists about 67,000 clones; its ten largest clones have approximately 5%. Sequenced material: PBMCs. The receptors were sampled from a man aged 25-45 years in good health and CMV-seropositive.

This chain links TRBV11-2 with TRBJ1-1; no clear D. Germline CDR1 is SGHAT and CDR2 is FQNNGV. V lost 2 bases and J lost 8, with 15 bases in between. CDR3 length equals 14 residues. CDR3 protein: CASSLYAGNAEAFF. DNA for the CDR3: TGTGCCAGCAGCTTATATGCGGGGAACGCGGAAGCTTTCTTT.

The V and J genes are TRBV4-1 and TRBJ2-5; the D gene is possibly TRBD1 (7 bases). The better agreement between TRBJ2-7 and the DNA end casts doubt on the J call. This CDR3 has 16 amino acids. Germline lookup yields CDR1 MGHRA and CDR2 YSYEKL. CDR3 residues: CASSQEGWRGLYEQYF. The CDR3 region has the DNA TGCGCCAGCAGCCAAGAAGGGTGGAGGGGGCTGTACGAGCAGTACTTC.

This rearrangement joins TRBV11-2 to TRBJ2-3; the match to TRBD1 covers 10 bases. Trimming cost V 0 bases and J 2 bases; bases outside gene matches: 5. The CDR3 has 17 residues. Germline V lookup: CDR1 SGHAT, CDR2 FQNNGV. The CDR3 spells CASSLDPGQGHTDTQYF. CDR3 DNA: TGTGCCAGCAGCTTAGACCCGGGACAGGGGCACACAGATACGCAGTATTTT.

This chain links TRBV11-2 with TRBJ2-7; a possible D gene is TRBD2 (5 bases). V dropped 0 bases and J dropped 2 bases, with 11 bases sitting between them. The CDR3 is made up of 15 amino acids. Germline V gene lookup returns CDR1 SGHAT and CDR2 FQNNGV. The CDR3 is CASSLEVGEAYEQYF. Here the CDR3 DNA reads TGTGCCAGCAGCTTAGAGGTCGGGGAAGCCTACGAGCAGTACTTC.

This rearrangement joins TRBV20-1 to TRBJ2-1; no clear D gene. Germline CDR1 DFQATT, CDR2 SNEGSKA (reference sequence). Trimming stripped 7 bases from V and 7 bases from J, with 11 bases between. This CDR3 spans 11 amino acids. The CDR3 protein is CSGFESNEQFF. The CDR3 DNA reads as TGCAGTGGATTTGAGTCGAATGAGCAGTTCTTC.

The chain couples TRBV6-1 to TRBJ1-1; no definite D call. The CDR3 contains 17 residues. Germline loops: CDR1 MNHNS, CDR2 SASEGT. Deletions cut 2 bases from V and 0 bases from J, with 16 bases between. CDR3 sequence reads: CASSETRTVYMNTEAFF. The CDR3 nucleotides read TGTGCCAGCAGTGAAACTCGAACAGTGTACATGAACACTGAAGCTTTCTTT.

This rearrangement joins TRBV30 to TRBJ2-2; maybe TRBD1 (5 bases). The CDR3 consists of 15 residues. The V end was cut by 4 bases, the J end by 3 bases, with 15 bases between. The V gene's germline CDR1 is GTSNPN and CDR2 SVGIG (reference sequence). The chain's CDR3 is CAWTPADRYTGELFF. The CDR3 region has the DNA TGTGCCTGGACCCCCGCAGACAGATACACCGGGGAGCTGTTTTTT.

The chain recombines TRBV4-1 with TRBJ1-2; a weak D match, TRBD1 (5 bases). CDR1 is MGHRA, CDR2 YSYEKL, per germline. CDR3 length: 21 residues. Trimming removed 0 bases from V and 0 bases from J, with 26 bases in between. The chain's CDR3 is CASSQDARWARATSPNYGYTF. The CDR3 DNA is TGCGCCAGCAGCCAAGACGCAAGGTGGGCCAGGGCGACCTCTCCTAACTATGGCTACACCTTC.

The J gene is TRBJ1-5, the V gene TRBV28; weak D call: TRBD1 (6 bases). The germline CDR1 and CDR2 sequences are MDHEN and SYDVKM. Trimming cost V 3 bases and J 6 bases, with 12 bases left between them. The CDR3 covers 14 residues. The CDR3 protein is CASSFGRGSQPQHF. CDR3 DNA sequence: TGTGCCAGCAGTTTCGGCAGGGGAAGTCAGCCCCAGCATTTT.

The chain recombines TRBV30 with TRBJ1-6; D possibly corresponds to TRBD1 (5 bases). From germline, CDR1 is GTSNPN and CDR2 SVGIG (reference sequence). V was pared by 7 bases and J by 7 bases, with 14 bases between. This CDR3 is 13 amino acids long. In DNA form, the CDR3 reads TGTGCCTCGACAGAAGATCCGAATTCACCCCTCCACTTT. Translating it yields CASTEDPNSPLHF. The full variable domain, its missing parts supplied by reference TRBV30 and TRBJ1-6, is SQTIHQWPATLVQPVGSPLSLECTVEGTSNPNLYWYRQAAGRGLQLLFYSVGIGQISSEVPQNLSASRPQDRQFILSSKKLLLSDSGFYLCASTEDPNSPLHFGNGTRLTVT.

This chain joins TRBV18 and TRBJ2-1, with 8 bases lining up with TRBD1. Per the germline V gene, CDR1 is KGHSH and CDR2 is LQKENI. The CDR3 contains 14 residues. V lost 5 bases, J lost 8 bases, and 8 bases stayed unmatched. The DNA for the CDR3 is TGTGCCAGCTCAGGAAGGACAGGGCTGGATGAGCAGTTCTTC. This encodes CASSGRTGLDEQFF.

The genes are TRBV4-1 and TRBJ2-7; 8 bases are a match to TRBD1. CDR1 is MGHRA, CDR2 YSYEKL, per germline. The V and J ends lost 2 bases and 2 bases, in that order; junction bases with no gene match: 11. There are 17 residues in the CDR3. The chain's CDR3 is CASSQRGPGQGTYEQYF. CDR3 in DNA: TGCGCCAGCAGCCAAAGGGGGCCCGGACAGGGCACCTACGAGCAGTACTTC.

The chain links TRBV10-1 to TRBJ2-7, with TRBD2 matching over 7 bases. The CDR3 is made up of 12 amino acids. Germline V lookup: CDR1 WNHNN, CDR2 SYGVQD (reference sequence). The ends lost 3 bases at V and 5 bases at J; junction bases unmatched: 1. As DNA, the CDR3 is TGCGCCAGCAGTGATGGGGGGGACGAGCAGTACTTC. It translates to CASSDGGDEQYF.

V is TRBV18 and J is TRBJ1-1; 9 bases align to TRBD1. The CDR3 length is 17 residues. The trim removed 2 bases at V and 1 base at J, leaving 8 bases unmatched. Per the germline V gene, CDR1 is KGHSH and CDR2 is LQKENI. This chain's CDR3 is CASSPWDRAVGNTEAFF. CDR3 sequence (DNA): TGTGCCAGCTCACCATGGGACAGGGCCGTTGGGAACACTGAAGCTTTCTTT.

The chain couples TRBV19 to TRBJ2-5, with TRBD2 as a possible D gene (6 bases). CDR3 size: 13 residues. Germline CDR1 reads LNHDA; CDR2 reads SQIVND (reference sequence). With 2 bases removed from V and 10 bases from J, the gap between germline ends came to 14 bases. This chain's CDR3 is CASSIMVAGNQYF. The DNA of the CDR3 is TGTGCCAGTAGTATAATGGTGGCGGGGAACCAGTACTTC.

The CDR3 here is CASSSTSGRDEQYF. In DNA form, the CDR3 reads TGTGCCAGCAGCTCAACTAGCGGGAGGGACGAGCAGTACTTC. The chain joins TRBV11-2 to TRBJ2-5, with TRBD2 matching over 13 bases. The DNA end favors TRBJ2-7, so the J call may be wrong. There are 14 residues in the CDR3. Germline CDR1 and CDR2: SGHAT and FQNNGV.

The V call is TRBV9, the J call TRBJ2-1; D is unresolved. Between the trimmed V and J ends, which lost 4 bases and 4 bases, there was a span of 12 bases. The CDR3 consists of 14 residues. The germline V gene encodes CDR1 SGDLS and CDR2 YYNGEE. In DNA form, the CDR3 reads TGTGCCAGCAGCCCTTACACTACATACAATGAGCAGTTCTTC. It codes for CASSPYTTYNEQFF.

V is TRBV6-5 and J is TRBJ2-2; tentatively, D is TRBD2 (6 bases). V lost 6 bases and J lost 3, with 14 bases in between. Germline-derived CDR1 and CDR2 are MNHEY and SVGAGI. The CDR3 runs 15 residues. CDR3 protein: CASSSRDSYTGELFF. DNA for the CDR3: TGTGCCAGCAGCTCCCGGGACTCATACACCGGGGAGCTGTTTTTT.

CDR3 nucleotide sequence: TGCAGCGTTGGCCCCCAGGGGGAGACCCAGTACTTC. It specifies CSVGPQGETQYF. The chain couples TRBV29-1 to TRBJ2-5; weak D call: TRBD1 (6 bases). Germline loops: CDR1 SQVTM, CDR2 ANQGSEA. CDR3 length: 12 residues. Between the trimmed V and J ends, which lost 4 bases and 5 bases, there was a span of 11 bases.

The CDR3 nucleotides are TGCGCCAGCAGCCAAGATCTTGGAACAGGGGGAACGCAGTATTTT. Encoded protein: CASSQDLGTGGTQYF. The gene calls are TRBV4-1 and TRBJ2-3, with 8 bases aligning to TRBD1. Germline V gene sequence: CDR1 MGHRA, CDR2 YSYEKL. The CDR3 runs to 15 residues. J was trimmed by 9 bases and V by 0 bases; bases with no gene match: 8.

V usage is TRBV10-3 and J usage is TRBJ1-1; the D is unclear. V shed 3 bases and J shed 0 bases, with 8 bases lying between them. CDR3 length: 14 amino acids. Germline lookup yields CDR1 ENHRY and CDR2 SYGVKD. This CDR3 reads CAISEELLNTEAFF. CDR3 bases: TGTGCCATCAGTGAAGAGCTCCTGAACACTGAAGCTTTCTTT.

The gene calls are TRBV9 and TRBJ1-4; the D is unclear. This CDR3 is built from 15 residues. The germline V gene has CDR1 SGDLS and CDR2 YYNGEE. Trimming shortened V by 3 bases and J by 4 bases, and 13 bases separated the two germline ends. CDR3 sequence reads: CASSAKGDSNEKLFF. CDR3 DNA: TGTGCCAGCAGCGCAAAGGGAGATAGTAATGAAAAACTGTTTTTT.

The chain joins TRBV5-1 to TRBJ2-7; 9 bases are shared with TRBD1. This CDR3 comprises 15 residues. CDR1 and CDR2 from the germline V gene are SGHRS and YFSETQ. V was clipped by 0 bases and J by 3 bases; unmatched bases: 4. The CDR3 region is CASSLETGGFYEQYF. CDR3 nucleotide sequence: TGCGCCAGCAGCTTGGAAACAGGGGGCTTCTACGAGCAGTACTTC.

In nucleotides, the CDR3 is TGTGCCAGTAGTACCGGGGGGGCGCCTCGGAATGAGCAGTTCTTC. Its protein product is CASSTGGAPRNEQFF. The chain has TRBV19 and TRBJ2-1, with 8 bases lining up with TRBD2. Germline V gives CDR1 LNHDA, CDR2 SQIVND (reference sequence). CDR3 length: 15 amino acids. V gave up 4 bases and J gave up 7 bases; unmatched junction bases: 9.

J is TRBJ1-2 and V is TRBV5-4, with a possible D match to TRBD1 (6 bases). Germline loops: CDR1 SGHNT, CDR2 YYREEE (reference sequence). This CDR3 spans 14 amino acids. V was clipped by 4 bases and J by 6 bases, with 16 bases between them. CDR3 residues: CASSKDSPRDGYTF. The DNA for the CDR3 is TGTGCCAGCAGCAAGGACAGCCCAAGGGATGGCTACACCTTC.

The rearrangement uses TRBV13 and TRBJ2-3; D not resolved. Trimming removed 5 bases at V and 0 bases at J, with 15 bases between. The germline CDR1 and CDR2 sequences are PRHDT and FYEKMQ (reference sequence). The CDR3 covers 16 residues. CDR3 DNA: TGTGCCAGCAGCCCGCTAGATCCCACTAGCACAGATACGCAGTATTTT. Translation: CASSPLDPTSTDTQYF.

The CDR3 loop is CASRLNRDRDEKLFF. DNA of the CDR3: TGTGCCAGCAGACTGAACCGGGACAGGGACGAAAAACTGTTTTTT. The rearrangement joins TRBV7-6 to TRBJ1-4; the match to TRBD1 covers 9 bases. Germline-derived CDR1 and CDR2 are SGHVS and FNYEAQ. CDR3 size: 15 residues. The J segment lost 8 bases and the V segment lost 6 bases, leaving 10 bases of the junction unmatched.

The chain is built from TRBV30 and TRBJ2-7; 7 nucleotides line up with TRBD1. Germline CDR1 and CDR2: GTSNPN and SVGIG (reference sequence). V trimming: 5 bases; J trimming: 2 bases; junction bases outside the gene matches: 9. This CDR3 contains 14 residues. The CDR3 DNA reads as TGTGCCTGGGAGAATAGACAGGGAACCTACGAGCAGTACTTC. It translates to CAWENRQGTYEQYF.

This sequence joins TRBV19 and TRBJ1-1, with TRBD1 identical over 10 bases. The CDR3 sequence is 15 residues long. The germline gives CDR1 LNHDA, CDR2 SQIVND (reference sequence). After removal of 5 bases from V and 5 bases from J, the junction contained 8 bases not matched to a gene. The CDR3 DNA reads as TGTGCCAGTAGTCTGGGGACAGGGGAATTTACTGAAGCTTTCTTT. Its protein product is CASSLGTGEFTEAFF.